This T cell receptor beta chain was captured in a study of post-analysis software for immune sequencing data. General observations from the study: With TRBV5-6, TRBV5-1 and TRBV20-1 included, about five TRBV segments were more frequent in patients than in controls.

The TCR beta cDNA libraries carried unique molecular identifiers. TCRdb independently ran MiXCR on the PCR reads; one entry per CDR3 protein. The sample carries 740,000 or so distinct CDR3 sequences, approximately 53% recorded once. This CDR3 has 16 residues. Between the trimmed V and J ends, which lost 0 bases and 0 bases, there was a span of 14 bases. Germline V gene lookup returns CDR1 DFQATT and CDR2 SNEGSKA (reference sequence). Note on this clonotype: The antigen is not known.

This sequence joins TRBV20-1 and TRBJ2-5; D remains ambiguous. The source is a girl between 10 and 17 years old with multiple sclerosis. The sequenced material came from blood. CDR3 sequence (DNA): TGCAGTGCTAGAGATCCCCGCGAATGGTACCAAGAGACCCAGTACTTC. Amino acids: CSARDPREWYQETQYF.